These 22 T cell receptor beta chains originate from one sample sequenced in a study of T-cell memory formation after mild COVID-19. MiXCR, applied by TCRdb to the 5' RACE reads, yields one record per CDR3 protein. The table records 300,000 to 350,000 distinct CDR3 sequences, roughly 19% of them present only once. Sequencing was performed on PBMCs or a T cell subset sorted from them (not recorded which). These receptor sequences come from a man between 18 and 29 years old who had mild COVID-19 (a few samples of this study predate the infection). Cell type and time point are not known.

This clonotype was seen only a few times. J is TRBJ2-7 and V is TRBV6-1; D is ambiguous. Germline V gives CDR1 MNHNS, CDR2 SASEGT. Between the trimmed V and J ends, which lost 8 bases and 3 bases, there was a span of 8 bases. The CDR3 totals 11 residues. The CDR3 spells CASSGFYEQYV. CDR3 nucleotides: TGTGCCAGCTCGGGCTTCTACGAGCAGTACGTC.

This clonotype has a single count. The J gene is TRBJ2-3, the V gene TRBV6-2 or TRBV6-3, with 7 positions matching TRBD2. CDR3 length: 15 residues. Germline trimming cut 5 bases from V and 4 bases from J; bases unmatched to any gene: 9. From germline, CDR1 is MNHEY and CDR2 SVGEGT. The chain's CDR3 is CASSPGSSGSDTQYF. DNA for the CDR3: TGTGCCAGCAGTCCAGGATCTAGCGGCTCAGATACGCAGTATTTT.

CDR3 in amino acids: CASSHLGDETQYF. CDR3 sequence (DNA): TGTGCCAGCAGCCACCTAGGGGATGAGACCCAGTACTTC. The chain carries TRBV14 and TRBJ2-5; D perhaps matches TRBD1 (5 bases). Per the germline V gene, CDR1 is SGHDN and CDR2 is FVKESK. The CDR3 sequence is 13 residues long. V lost 3 bases and J 5 bases, leaving 10 bases between the germline ends.

This chain uses TRBV11-2 with TRBJ2-3; 7 bases agree with TRBD1. V lost 3 bases and J lost 6; bases outside the gene matches: 6. This CDR3 has 14 residues. Germline V gives CDR1 SGHAT, CDR2 FQNNGV. This CDR3 reads CASSLGQGVDTQYF. The CDR3 DNA follows: TGTGCCAGCAGCTTGGGTCAGGGGGTCGATACGCAGTATTTT. Drawing the rest from reference TRBV11-2 and TRBJ2-3, the complete variable domain is EAGVAQSPRYKIIEKRQSVAFWCNPISGHATLYWYQQILGQGPKLLIQFQNNGVVDDSQLPKDRFSAERLKGVDSTLKIQPAKLEDSAVYLCASSLGQGVDTQYFGPGTRLTVL.

The rearrangement links TRBV29-1 to TRBJ2-1; TRBD2 is a possible D gene (5 bases). This CDR3 is built from 14 residues. CDR1 is SQVTM and CDR2 is ANQGSEA in the germline V gene. V gave up 0 bases and J gave up 6 bases, with 12 bases separating them. CDR3 coding DNA: TGCAGCGTTGAAGATCTACCTCGGGGCAATGAGCAGTTCTTC. This codes for CSVEDLPRGNEQFF.

The CDR3 DNA reads as TGTGCCAGCAGCTTAAAGGGGGTGGGCACCGGGGAGCTGTTTTTT. Amino acid sequence: CASSLKGVGTGELFF. The chain joins TRBV7-2 to TRBJ2-2; possibly TRBD1 for D (6 bases). Germline CDR1 and CDR2: SGHTA and FQGNSA. CDR3 length equals 15 residues. Trimming took off 2 bases at V and 4 bases at J, with 11 bases between the two ends. The variable domain in full, completed from reference TRBV7-2 and TRBJ2-2, reads GAGVSQSPSNKVTEKGKDVELRCDPISGHTALYWYRQSLGQGLEFLIYFQGNSAPDKSGLPSDRFSAERTGGSVSTLTIQRTQQEDSAVYLCASSLKGVGTGELFFGEGSRLTVL.

V usage is TRBV11-2 and J usage is TRBJ1-2; D gene unclear. Trimming removed 4 bases at V and 10 bases at J, with 13 bases between. Germline V gene lookup returns CDR1 SGHAT and CDR2 FQNNGV. The CDR3 spans 12 residues. The CDR3 loop is CASSSLARPYTF. DNA for the CDR3: TGTGCCAGCAGCTCCCTCGCTAGGCCCTACACCTTC.

The genes are TRBV5-5 and TRBJ1-6, with 11 bases aligning to TRBD1. V trimming: 3 bases; J trimming: 10 bases; junction bases outside the gene matches: 3. Germline loops: CDR1 SGHKS, CDR2 YYEKEE (reference sequence). CDR3 size: 14 residues. CDR3 DNA sequence: TGTGCCAGCAGCTCGGGACAGGGGGTATCACCCCTCCACTTT. It encodes CASSSGQGVSPLHF.

The chain couples TRBV4-2 to TRBJ2-1, with D unresolved. Trimming pared 4 bases from V and 9 bases from J, leaving 13 bases between. The germline gives CDR1 LGHNA, CDR2 YNFKEQ. The CDR3 contains 13 residues. The chain's CDR3 is CASSRPRIAEQFF. The CDR3 DNA sequence: TGTGCCAGCAGCCGTCCTAGGATTGCTGAGCAGTTCTTC.

The J gene is TRBJ1-5, the V gene TRBV5-5; 11 nucleotides align to TRBD1. CDR1 is SGHKS and CDR2 is YYEKEE in the germline V gene (reference sequence). The CDR3 has 18 amino acids. V dropped 4 bases and J dropped 0; count of bases not matched to a gene: 9. The CDR3 spells CASSPLPGQGDSNQPQHF. For the CDR3, the DNA is TGTGCCAGCAGCCCCCTCCCGGGACAGGGGGATAGCAATCAGCCCCAGCATTTT.

This clonotype was seen a few times. The chain uses TRBV4-2 and TRBJ1-2; a weak D match, TRBD1 (5 bases). CDR3 length: 17 residues. The germline CDR1 and CDR2 sequences are LGHNA and YNFKEQ. Between the trimmed V and J ends, which lost 0 bases and 5 bases, there was a span of 19 bases. The CDR3, as DNA: TGTGCCAGCAGCCAAGATGCGTCGGGCGCTGGGGGGTATGGCTACACCTTC. Its translation: CASSQDASGAGGYGYTF.

This clonotype was seen only a few times. The chain employs TRBV7-6 and TRBJ2-1; D not resolved. Germline loops: CDR1 SGHVS, CDR2 FNYEAQ. CDR3 size: 17 residues. V was clipped by 0 bases and J by 6 bases, with 18 bases between them. The CDR3 loop is CASSLARHLGGTNEQFF. The CDR3 DNA reads as TGTGCCAGCAGCTTAGCGCGTCATTTGGGCGGAACCAATGAGCAGTTCTTC. The full variable domain, in which reference TRBV7-6 and TRBJ2-1 provide the parts outside the CDR3, is GAGVSQSPRYKVTKRGQDVALRCDPISGHVSLYWYRQALGQGPEFLTYFNYEAQQDKSGLPNDRFSAERPEGSISTLTIQRTEQRDSAMYRCASSLARHLGGTNEQFFGPGTRLTVL.

The gene calls are TRBV7-2 and TRBJ2-1; the D call may be TRBD1 or TRBD2 (6 bases each). The CDR3 spans 17 residues. V lost 2 bases and J 7 bases, leaving 21 bases between the germline ends. Germline V CDR1 and CDR2: SGHTA, FQGNSA. CDR3 nucleotide sequence: TGTGCCAGCAGCTTATATAGGGGGGCTACCACTGGGAATGAGCAGTTCTTC. Protein product: CASSLYRGATTGNEQFF.

The rearrangement uses TRBV7-7 and TRBJ2-5; D remains ambiguous. The CDR3 is 16 residues long. Trimming took 5 bases from V and 4 from J, leaving 20 bases between them. The germline CDR1 and CDR2 sequences are SSHAT and FNYEAQ (reference sequence). The CDR3: CASSPGPPNAVETQYF. CDR3 sequence (DNA): TGTGCCAGCAGCCCCGGGCCTCCAAACGCGGTAGAGACCCAGTACTTC.

The chain employs TRBV5-6 and TRBJ1-4; TRBD1 agrees at 8 bases. CDR1 and CDR2 from the germline V gene are SGHDT and YYEEEE. Trimming cost V 1 base and J 4 bases; bases outside gene matches: 3. The CDR3 covers 15 residues. This chain's CDR3 is CASSLTTGDNEKLFF. The CDR3 coding sequence is TGTGCCAGCAGCTTGACGACAGGGGATAATGAAAAACTGTTTTTT.

This clonotype was counted a few times. This sequence joins TRBV20-1 and TRBJ2-1, with 8 bases that match TRBD2. Germline assignment: CDR1 DFQATT and CDR2 SNEGSKA (reference sequence). V lost 5 bases, J lost 8 bases, and 17 bases stayed unmatched. The CDR3 length is 16 residues. CDR3 amino acids: CSASLSGTRILDEQFF. In DNA, the CDR3 is TGCAGTGCTTCATTATCCGGGACTAGAATTTTAGATGAGCAGTTCTTC.

V usage is TRBV21-1 and J usage is TRBJ2-5; TRBD1 is the table's D call, not checked against the DNA. TRBV21-1 is classified as a pseudogene. This CDR3 is 17 amino acids long. CDR3 residues: CASSKRFRGKPKETQYF. The CDR3 region has the DNA TGTGCCAGCAGCAAACGTTTCAGGGGCAAACCTAAAGAGACCCAGTACTTC.

This chain connects TRBV7-9 to TRBJ1-1; 10 bases are shared with TRBD1. The trim removed 5 bases at V and 4 bases at J, leaving 7 bases unmatched. The CDR3 is made up of 15 amino acids. Germline CDR1 is SEHNR and CDR2 is FQNEAQ (reference sequence). The CDR3 protein is CASSPGTGVATEAFF. The CDR3 DNA is TGTGCCAGCAGCCCCGGGACAGGGGTTGCCACTGAAGCTTTCTTT.

This clonotype was counted only a few times. The V gene is TRBV7-2, the J gene TRBJ1-5; the D is unclear. V was trimmed by 1 base and J by 7 bases, leaving 8 bases between them. CDR3 length equals 13 residues. In germline, CDR1 is SGHTA, CDR2 FQGNSA. CDR3 residues: CASSLGFPQPQHF. As DNA, the CDR3 is TGTGCCAGCAGCTTAGGTTTCCCCCAGCCCCAGCATTTT.

This clonotype was seen more than once but under ten times. The chain uses TRBV11-2 and TRBJ2-5, with 8 bases matching TRBD1. Trimming cost V 4 bases and J 7 bases; bases outside gene matches: 8. This CDR3 is 14 amino acids long. Per germline, CDR1 SGHAT and CDR2 FQNNGV. CDR3 loop: CASSSGQGYVTQYF. In nucleotides, the CDR3 is TGTGCCAGCAGCTCCGGACAGGGCTACGTGACCCAGTACTTC.

The rearrangement links TRBV5-4 to TRBJ1-2, with D tentatively TRBD1 (6 bases). Germline CDR1 SGHNT, CDR2 YYREEE (reference sequence). This CDR3 is 14 amino acids long. The V end was cut by 6 bases, the J end by 4 bases, with 16 bases between. CDR3 amino acids: CASTRTGQGYGYTF. As DNA, the CDR3 is TGTGCCAGCACCCGAACAGGGCAGGGCTATGGCTACACCTTC.

This clonotype showed up many times. The chain recombines TRBV4-1 with TRBJ2-3, with TRBD2 matching 9 bases. In germline, CDR1 is MGHRA, CDR2 YSYEKL. Trimming took 4 bases from V and 4 from J; bases not matched to a gene: 12. The CDR3 spans 17 residues. CDR3 loop: CASSPSRLAGTADTQYF. The CDR3, as DNA: TGCGCCAGCAGCCCCTCTAGGCTAGCGGGGACGGCAGATACGCAGTATTTT.